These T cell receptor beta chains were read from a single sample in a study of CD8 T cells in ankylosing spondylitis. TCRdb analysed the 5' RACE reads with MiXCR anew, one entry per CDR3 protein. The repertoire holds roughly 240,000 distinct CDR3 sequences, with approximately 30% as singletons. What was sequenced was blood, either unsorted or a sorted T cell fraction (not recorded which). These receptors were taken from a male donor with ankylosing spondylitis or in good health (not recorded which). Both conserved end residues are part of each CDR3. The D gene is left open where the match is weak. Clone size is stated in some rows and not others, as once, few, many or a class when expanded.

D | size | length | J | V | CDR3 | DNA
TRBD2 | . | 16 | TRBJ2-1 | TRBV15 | CATSRSGLAAYNEQFF | TGTGCCACCAGCAGGTCGGGGCTAGCGGCCTACAATGAGCAGTTCTTC
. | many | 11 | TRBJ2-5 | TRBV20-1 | CSADYSQTQYF | TGCAGTGCTGACTATAGTCAGACCCAGTACTTC
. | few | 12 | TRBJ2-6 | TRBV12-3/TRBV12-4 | CAGSSGANVLTF | TGTGCCGGAAGCTCTGGGGCCAACGTCCTGACTTTC
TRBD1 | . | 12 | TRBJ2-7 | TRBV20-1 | CSARGGTVTGPF | TGCAGTGCTAGGGGCGGCACCGTGACAGGGCCCTTC
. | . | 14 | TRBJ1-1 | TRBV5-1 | CASSSWPSNTEAFF | TGCGCCAGCAGCTCGTGGCCGTCGAACACTGAAGCTTTCTTT
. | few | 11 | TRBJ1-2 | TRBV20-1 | CSAQQRGGYTF | TGCAGTGCACAGCAACGGGGTGGCTACACCTTC
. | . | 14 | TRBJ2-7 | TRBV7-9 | CASSLGGSTYEQYF | TGTGCCAGCAGCTTAGGAGGCAGTACCTACGAGCAGTACTTC
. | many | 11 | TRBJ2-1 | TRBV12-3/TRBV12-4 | CASSFGNEQFF | TGTGCCAGCAGTTTCGGCAATGAGCAGTTCTTC
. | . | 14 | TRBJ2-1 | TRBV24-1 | CATSDPPISDRKFF | TGTGCCACCAGTGATCCTCCGATTAGTGATCGAAAGTTCTTC
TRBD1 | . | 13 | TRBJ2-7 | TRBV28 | CASTGTGPYEQYF | TGTGCCAGCACCGGGACAGGTCCCTACGAGCAGTACTTC
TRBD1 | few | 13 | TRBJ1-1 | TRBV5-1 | CASSGTGEVEAFF | TGCGCCAGCAGCGGGACAGGGGAGGTTGAAGCTTTCTTT
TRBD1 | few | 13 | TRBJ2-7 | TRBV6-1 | CASSRDSRYEQYF | TGTGCCAGCAGCCGGGACAGTCGTTACGAGCAGTACTTC
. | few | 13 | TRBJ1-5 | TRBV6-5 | CASSLGQNQPQHF | TGTGCCAGCAGTTTGGGGCAGAATCAGCCCCAGCATTTT
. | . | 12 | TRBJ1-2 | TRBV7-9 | CASSLALYGYTF | TGTGCCAGCAGCTTAGCCCTCTATGGCTACACCTTC
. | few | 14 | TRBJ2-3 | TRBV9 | CASSVRGFTDTQYF | TGTGCCAGCAGCGTTCGGGGTTTCACAGATACGCAGTATTTT
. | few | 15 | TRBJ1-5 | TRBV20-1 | CSARDQGSSNQPQHF | TGCAGTGCTAGAGATCAGGGAAGTAGCAATCAGCCCCAGCATTTT